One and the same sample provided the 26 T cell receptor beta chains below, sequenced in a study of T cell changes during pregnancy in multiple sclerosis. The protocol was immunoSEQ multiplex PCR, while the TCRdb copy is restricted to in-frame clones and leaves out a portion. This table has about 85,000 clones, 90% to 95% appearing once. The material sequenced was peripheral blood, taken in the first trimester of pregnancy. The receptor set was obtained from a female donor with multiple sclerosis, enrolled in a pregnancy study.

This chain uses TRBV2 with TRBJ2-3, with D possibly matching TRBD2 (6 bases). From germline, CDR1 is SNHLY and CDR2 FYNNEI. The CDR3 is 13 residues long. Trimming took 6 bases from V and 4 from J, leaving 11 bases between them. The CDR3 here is CASRFSSADTQYF. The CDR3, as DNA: TGTGCCAGCAGGTTCTCTAGCGCAGATACGCAGTATTTT. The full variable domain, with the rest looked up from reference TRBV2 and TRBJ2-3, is EPEVTQTPSHQVTQMGQEVILRCVPISNHLYFYWYRQILGQKVEFLVSFYNNEISEKSEIFDDQFSVERPDGSNFTLKIRSTKLEDSAMYFCASRFSSADTQYFGPGTRLTVL.

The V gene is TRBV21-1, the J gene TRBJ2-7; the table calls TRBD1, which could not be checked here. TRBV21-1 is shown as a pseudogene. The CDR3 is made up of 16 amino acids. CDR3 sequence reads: CASSNRGGQGLYEQYF. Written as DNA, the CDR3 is TGTGCCAGCAGCAACAGGGGGGGACAGGGTCTCTACGAGCAGTACTTC.

Written as DNA, the CDR3 is TGTGCCAGCAGTGAGGGACAGCTCTCCTACGAGCAGTACTTC. Encoded protein: CASSEGQLSYEQYF. The V gene is TRBV27, the J gene TRBJ2-7; 7 nucleotides agree with TRBD1. The V segment lost 5 bases and the J segment 0 bases; nucleotides outside the gene matches: 4. The CDR3 is made up of 14 amino acids. Germline V gene sequence: CDR1 MNHEY, CDR2 SMNVEV (reference sequence).

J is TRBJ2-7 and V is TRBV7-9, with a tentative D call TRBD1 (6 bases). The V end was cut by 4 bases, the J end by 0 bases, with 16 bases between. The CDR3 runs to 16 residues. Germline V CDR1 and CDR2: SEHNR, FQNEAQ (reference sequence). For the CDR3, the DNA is TGTGCCAGCAGCTCGAAAACAGGGAAGGGCTCCTACGAGCAGTACTTC. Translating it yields CASSSKTGKGSYEQYF.

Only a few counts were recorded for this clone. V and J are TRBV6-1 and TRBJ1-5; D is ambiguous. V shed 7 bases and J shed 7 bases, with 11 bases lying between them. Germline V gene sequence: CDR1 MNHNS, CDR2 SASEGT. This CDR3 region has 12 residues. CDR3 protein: CASNLSGQPQHF. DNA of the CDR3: TGTGCCAGCAACCTGTCAGGCCAGCCCCAGCATTTT.

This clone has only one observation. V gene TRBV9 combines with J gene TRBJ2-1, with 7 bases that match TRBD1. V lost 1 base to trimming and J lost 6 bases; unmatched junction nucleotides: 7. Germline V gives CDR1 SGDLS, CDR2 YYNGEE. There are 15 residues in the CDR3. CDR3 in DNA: TGTGCCAGCAGCGTACGCCAGGGGGTGGGCAATGAGCAGTTCTTC. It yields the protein CASSVRQGVGNEQFF.

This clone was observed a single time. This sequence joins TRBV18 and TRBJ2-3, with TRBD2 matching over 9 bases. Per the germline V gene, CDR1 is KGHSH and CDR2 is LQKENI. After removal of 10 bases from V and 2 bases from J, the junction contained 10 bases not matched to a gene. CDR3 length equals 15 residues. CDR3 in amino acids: CATRDSGSDTDTQYF. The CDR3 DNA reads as TGTGCCACCCGGGATAGCGGGAGCGACACAGATACGCAGTATTTT.

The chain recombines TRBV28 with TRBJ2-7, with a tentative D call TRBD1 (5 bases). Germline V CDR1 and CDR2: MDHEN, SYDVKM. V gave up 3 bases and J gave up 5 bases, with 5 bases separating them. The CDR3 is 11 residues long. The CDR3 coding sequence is TGTGCCAGCAGTTTCAGGGACGAGCAGTACTTC. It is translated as CASSFRDEQYF.

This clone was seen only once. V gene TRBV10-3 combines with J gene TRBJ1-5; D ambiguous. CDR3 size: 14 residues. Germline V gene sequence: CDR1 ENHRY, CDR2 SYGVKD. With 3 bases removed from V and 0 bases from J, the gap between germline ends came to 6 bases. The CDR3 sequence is CAISDFSSNQPQHF. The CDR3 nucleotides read TGTGCCATCAGTGATTTCAGTAGCAATCAGCCCCAGCATTTT.

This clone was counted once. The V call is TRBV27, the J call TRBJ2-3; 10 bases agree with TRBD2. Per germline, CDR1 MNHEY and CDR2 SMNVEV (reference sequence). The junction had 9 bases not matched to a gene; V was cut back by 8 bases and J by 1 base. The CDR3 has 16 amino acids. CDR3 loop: CASAILAGDRTDTQYF. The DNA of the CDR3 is TGTGCCAGCGCCATTCTAGCGGGAGATCGCACAGATACGCAGTATTTT.

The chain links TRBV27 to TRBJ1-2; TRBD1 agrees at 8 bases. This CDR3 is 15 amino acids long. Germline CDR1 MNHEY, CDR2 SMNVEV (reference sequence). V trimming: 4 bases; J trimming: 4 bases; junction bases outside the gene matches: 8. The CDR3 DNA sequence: TGTGCCAGCAGTTCCCTCCGGACAGGGATCTATGGCTACACCTTC. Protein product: CASSSLRTGIYGYTF.

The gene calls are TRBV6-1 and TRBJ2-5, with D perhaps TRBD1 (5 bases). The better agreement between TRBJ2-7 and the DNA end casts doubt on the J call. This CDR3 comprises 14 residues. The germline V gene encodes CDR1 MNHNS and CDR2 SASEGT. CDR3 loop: CASSEAGPPYEQYF. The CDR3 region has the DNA TGTGCCAGCAGTGAGGCAGGGCCCCCCTACGAGCAGTACTTC.

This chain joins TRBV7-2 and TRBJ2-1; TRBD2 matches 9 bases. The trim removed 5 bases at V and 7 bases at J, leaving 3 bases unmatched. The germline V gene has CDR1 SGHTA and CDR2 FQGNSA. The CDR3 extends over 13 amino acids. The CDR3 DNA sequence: TGTGCCAGCAGCGGGCGGGGGGGTAATGAGCAGTTCTTC. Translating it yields CASSGRGGNEQFF.

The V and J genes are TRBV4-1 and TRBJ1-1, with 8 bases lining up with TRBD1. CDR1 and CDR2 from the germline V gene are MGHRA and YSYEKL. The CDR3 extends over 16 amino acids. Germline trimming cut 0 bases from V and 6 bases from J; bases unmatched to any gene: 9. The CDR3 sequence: CASSQDRDRWDPEAFF. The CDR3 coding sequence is TGCGCCAGCAGCCAAGATAGGGACAGGTGGGATCCTGAAGCTTTCTTT.

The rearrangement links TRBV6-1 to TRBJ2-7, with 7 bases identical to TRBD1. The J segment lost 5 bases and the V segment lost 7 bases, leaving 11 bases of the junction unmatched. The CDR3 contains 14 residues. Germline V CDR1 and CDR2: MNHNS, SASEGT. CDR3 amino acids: CASNLGAGGNEQYF. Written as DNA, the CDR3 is TGTGCCAGCAATTTGGGGGCAGGGGGAAACGAGCAGTACTTC.

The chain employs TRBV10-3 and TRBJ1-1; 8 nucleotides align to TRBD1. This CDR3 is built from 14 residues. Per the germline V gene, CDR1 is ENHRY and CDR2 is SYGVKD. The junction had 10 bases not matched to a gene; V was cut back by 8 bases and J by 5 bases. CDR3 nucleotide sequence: TGTGCCATCGGGGGGGGACAGGCGCGAACTGAAGCTTTCTTT. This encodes CAIGGGQARTEAFF.

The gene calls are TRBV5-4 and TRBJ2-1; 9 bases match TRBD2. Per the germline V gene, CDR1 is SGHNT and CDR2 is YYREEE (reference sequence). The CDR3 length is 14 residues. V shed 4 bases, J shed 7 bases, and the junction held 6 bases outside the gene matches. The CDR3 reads CASSPGLARNEQFF. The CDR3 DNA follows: TGTGCCAGCAGCCCGGGACTAGCTAGAAATGAGCAGTTCTTC.

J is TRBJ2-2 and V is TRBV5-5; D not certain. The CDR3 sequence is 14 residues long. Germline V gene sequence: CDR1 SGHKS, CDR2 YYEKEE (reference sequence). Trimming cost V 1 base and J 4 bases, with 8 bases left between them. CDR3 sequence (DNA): TGTGCCAGCAGCTTGCGTGCGGTCACCGGGGAGCTGTTTTTT. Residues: CASSLRAVTGELFF.

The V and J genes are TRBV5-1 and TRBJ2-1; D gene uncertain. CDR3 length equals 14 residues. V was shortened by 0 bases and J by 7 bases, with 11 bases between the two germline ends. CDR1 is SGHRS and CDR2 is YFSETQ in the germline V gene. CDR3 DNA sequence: TGCGCCAGCAGCTTGGCACGGGTCAATAATGAGCAGTTCTTC. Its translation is CASSLARVNNEQFF. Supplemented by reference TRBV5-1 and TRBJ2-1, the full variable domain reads KAGVTQTPRYLIKTRGQQVTLSCSPISGHRSVSWYQQTPGQGLQFLFEYFSETQRNKGNFPGRFSGRQFSNSRSEMNVSTLELGDSALYLCASSLARVNNEQFFGPGTRLTVL.

The CDR3 spells CASSPTPGQGNTEAFF. The CDR3 DNA sequence: TGTGCCAGCAGCCCCACCCCGGGACAGGGGAACACTGAAGCTTTCTTT. This chain uses TRBV6-6 with TRBJ1-1; 9 nucleotides match TRBD1. Germline values: CDR1 MNHNY, CDR2 SVGAGI (reference sequence). Trimming cost V 6 bases and J 1 base; bases outside gene matches: 9. This CDR3 comprises 16 residues.

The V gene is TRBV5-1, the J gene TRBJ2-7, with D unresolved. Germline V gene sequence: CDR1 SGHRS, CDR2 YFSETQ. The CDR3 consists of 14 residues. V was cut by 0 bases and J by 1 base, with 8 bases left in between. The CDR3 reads CASSLGGSSYEQYF. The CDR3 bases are TGCGCCAGCAGCTTGGGAGGCAGTTCCTACGAGCAGTACTTC.

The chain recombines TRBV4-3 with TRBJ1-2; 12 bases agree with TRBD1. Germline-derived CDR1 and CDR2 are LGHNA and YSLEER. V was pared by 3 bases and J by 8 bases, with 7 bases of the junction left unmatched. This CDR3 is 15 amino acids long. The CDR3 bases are TGCGCCAGCAGCCAGCCGGGACAGGGGGCAGGAGGCTACACCTTC. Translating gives CASSQPGQGAGGYTF.

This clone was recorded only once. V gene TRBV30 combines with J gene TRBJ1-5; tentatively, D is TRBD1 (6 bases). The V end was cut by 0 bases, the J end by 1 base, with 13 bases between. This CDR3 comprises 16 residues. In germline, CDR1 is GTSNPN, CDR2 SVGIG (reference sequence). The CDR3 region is CAWSVRGTVSNQPQHF. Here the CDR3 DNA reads TGTGCCTGGAGTGTAAGGGGGACGGTGAGCAATCAGCCCCAGCATTTT.

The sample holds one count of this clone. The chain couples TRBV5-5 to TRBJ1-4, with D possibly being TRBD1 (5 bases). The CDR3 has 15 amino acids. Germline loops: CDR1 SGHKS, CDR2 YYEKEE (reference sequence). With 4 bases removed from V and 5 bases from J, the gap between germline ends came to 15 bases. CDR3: CASSPRGAGNEKLFF. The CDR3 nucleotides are TGTGCCAGCAGCCCTAGGGGCGCGGGAAATGAAAAACTGTTTTTT.

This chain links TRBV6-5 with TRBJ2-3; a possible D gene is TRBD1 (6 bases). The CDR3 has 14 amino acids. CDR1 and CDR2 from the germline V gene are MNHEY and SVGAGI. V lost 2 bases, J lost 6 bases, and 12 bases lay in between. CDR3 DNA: TGTGCCAGCAGTTACAAAAGGGGGTCGGATACGCAGTATTTT. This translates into CASSYKRGSDTQYF.

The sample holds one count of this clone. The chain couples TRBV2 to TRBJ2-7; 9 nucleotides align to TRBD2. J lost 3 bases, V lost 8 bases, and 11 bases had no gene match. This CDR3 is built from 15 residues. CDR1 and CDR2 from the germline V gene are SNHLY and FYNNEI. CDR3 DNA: TGTGCCAGCCTCGGCGGGGGGGGGCCCTACTACGAGCAGTACTTC. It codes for CASLGGGGPYYEQYF. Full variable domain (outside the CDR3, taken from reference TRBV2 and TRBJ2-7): EPEVTQTPSHQVTQMGQEVILRCVPISNHLYFYWYRQILGQKVEFLVSFYNNEISEKSEIFDDQFSVERPDGSNFTLKIRSTKLEDSAMYFCASLGGGGPYYEQYFGPGTRLTVT.